This T cell receptor (beta chain) originates from a study of graft-versus-host responses after intestinal transplantation. Study-wide background: For approximately three years after anti-thymocyte globulin induction, all recipients took tacrolimus and steroids. General observations from the study: GvH clones were found in recipient marrow; some appeared first in ileum or blood. The study associated peak circulating GvH clone levels with early post-transplant HvG declines. When patients had graft-donor T cell macrochimerism, their allografts held high graft-versus-host to host-versus-graft clonal ratios.

With respect to this clone: Its specificity is not known.

Assay: immunoSEQ multiplex PCR; the TCRdb copy retains only in-frame clones and omits some. Among approximately 130,000 clones, around nine tenths were seen once, and the ten largest hold over 0.15%. This CDR3 is 18 amino acids long. Germline V gene sequence: CDR1 SGHAT, CDR2 FQNNGV. V lost 9 bases, J lost 2 bases, and 21 bases stayed unmatched. The chain recombines TRBV11-2 with TRBJ1-2, with TRBD1 matching 7 bases. This clonotype was obtained from a human donor who received an intestinal transplant. The source material was unstimulated CD4+ T cells sorted from spleen or lymph node cells, sampled before intestinal transplant. The CDR3 region has the DNA TGTGCCAGTAATCTGTTGGGACAGCCCGGTGGGTACAACTATGGCTACACCTTC. Its translation: CASNLLGQPGGYNYGYTF. Filled out from reference TRBV11-2 and TRBJ1-2, the complete variable domain reads EAGVAQSPRYKIIEKRQSVAFWCNPISGHATLYWYQQILGQGPKLLIQFQNNGVVDDSQLPKDRFSAERLKGVDSTLKIQPAKLEDSAVYLCASNLLGQPGGYNYGYTFGSGTRLTVV.